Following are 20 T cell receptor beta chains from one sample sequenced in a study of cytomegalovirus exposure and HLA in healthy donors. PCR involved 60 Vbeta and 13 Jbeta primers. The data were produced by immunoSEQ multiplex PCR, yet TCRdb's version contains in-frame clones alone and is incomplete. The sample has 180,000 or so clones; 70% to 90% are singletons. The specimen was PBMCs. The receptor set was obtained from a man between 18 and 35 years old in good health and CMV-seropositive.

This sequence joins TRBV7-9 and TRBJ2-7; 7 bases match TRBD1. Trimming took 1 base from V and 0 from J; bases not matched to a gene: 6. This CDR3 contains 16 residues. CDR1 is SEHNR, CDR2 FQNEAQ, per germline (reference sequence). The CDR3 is CASSLGGAGGSYEQYF. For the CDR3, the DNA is TGTGCCAGCAGCTTAGGTGGGGCAGGGGGCTCCTACGAGCAGTACTTC.

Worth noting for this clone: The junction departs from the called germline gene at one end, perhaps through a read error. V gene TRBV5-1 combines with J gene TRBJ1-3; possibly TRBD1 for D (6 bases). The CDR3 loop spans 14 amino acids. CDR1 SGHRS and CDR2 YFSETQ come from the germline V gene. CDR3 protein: CASSRDISRNTIYF. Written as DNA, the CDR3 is TGCGCCAGCAGCAGGGACATCTCTAGAAACACCATATATTTT.

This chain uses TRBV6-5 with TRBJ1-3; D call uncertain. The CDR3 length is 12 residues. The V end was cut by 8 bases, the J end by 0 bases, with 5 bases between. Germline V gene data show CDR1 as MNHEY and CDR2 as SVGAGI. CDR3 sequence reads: CASLFSGNTIYF. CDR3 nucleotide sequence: TGTGCCAGCCTATTCTCTGGAAACACCATATATTTT.

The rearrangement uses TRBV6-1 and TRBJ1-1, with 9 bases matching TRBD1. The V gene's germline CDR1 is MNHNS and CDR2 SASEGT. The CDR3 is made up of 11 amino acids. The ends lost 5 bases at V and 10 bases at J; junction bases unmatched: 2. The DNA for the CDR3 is TGTGCCAGCAGTTACAGGGGGCCAGCTTTCTTT. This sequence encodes CASSYRGPAFF.

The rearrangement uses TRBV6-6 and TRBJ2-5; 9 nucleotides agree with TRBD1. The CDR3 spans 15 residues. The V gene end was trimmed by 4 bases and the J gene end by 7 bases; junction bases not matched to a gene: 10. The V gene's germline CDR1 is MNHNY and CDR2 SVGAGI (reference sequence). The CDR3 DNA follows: TGTGCCAGCAGTTCCGCCGGGACAGGGTATGGGACCCAGTACTTC. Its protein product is CASSSAGTGYGTQYF.

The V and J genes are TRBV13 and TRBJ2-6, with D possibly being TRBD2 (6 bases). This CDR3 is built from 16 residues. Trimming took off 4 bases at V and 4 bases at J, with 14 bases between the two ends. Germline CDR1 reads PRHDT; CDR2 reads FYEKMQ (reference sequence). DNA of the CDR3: TGTGCCAGCAGCTCTACGGGGGTAACAGGGGCCAACGTCCTGACTTTC. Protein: CASSSTGVTGANVLTF.

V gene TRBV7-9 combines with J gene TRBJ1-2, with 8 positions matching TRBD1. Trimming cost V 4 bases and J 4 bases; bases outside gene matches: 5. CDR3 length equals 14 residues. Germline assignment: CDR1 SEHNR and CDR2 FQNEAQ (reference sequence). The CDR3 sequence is CASSYTGGSYGYTF. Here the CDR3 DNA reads TGTGCCAGCAGCTATACAGGGGGTTCCTATGGCTACACCTTC.

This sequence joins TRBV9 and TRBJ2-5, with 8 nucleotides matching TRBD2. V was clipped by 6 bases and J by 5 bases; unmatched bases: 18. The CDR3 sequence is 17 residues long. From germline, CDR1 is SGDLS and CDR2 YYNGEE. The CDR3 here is CASTDGGGSPSAETQYF. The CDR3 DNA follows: TGTGCCAGCACTGATGGCGGGGGGTCCCCCAGTGCGGAGACCCAGTACTTC.

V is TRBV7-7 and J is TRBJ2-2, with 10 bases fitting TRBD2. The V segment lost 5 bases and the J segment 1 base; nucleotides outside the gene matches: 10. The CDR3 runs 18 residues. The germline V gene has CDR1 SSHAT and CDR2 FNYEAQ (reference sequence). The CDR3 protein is CASSPQPSGGLNTGELFF. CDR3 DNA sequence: TGTGCCAGCAGCCCTCAACCTAGCGGGGGACTGAACACCGGGGAGCTGTTTTTT. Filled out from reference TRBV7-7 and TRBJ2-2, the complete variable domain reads GAGVSQSPRYKVTKRGQDVTLRCDPISSHATLYWYQQALGQGPEFLTYFNYEAQPDKSGLPSDRFSAERPEGSISTLTIQRTEQRDSAMYRCASSPQPSGGLNTGELFFGEGSRLTVL.

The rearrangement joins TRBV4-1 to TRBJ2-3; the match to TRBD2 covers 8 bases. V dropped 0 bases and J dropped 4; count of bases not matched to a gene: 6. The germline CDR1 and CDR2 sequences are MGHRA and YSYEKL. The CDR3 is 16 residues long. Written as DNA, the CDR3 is TGCGCCAGCAGCCAAGAGGGACTAGATTCTTCAGATACGCAGTATTTT. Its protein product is CASSQEGLDSSDTQYF.

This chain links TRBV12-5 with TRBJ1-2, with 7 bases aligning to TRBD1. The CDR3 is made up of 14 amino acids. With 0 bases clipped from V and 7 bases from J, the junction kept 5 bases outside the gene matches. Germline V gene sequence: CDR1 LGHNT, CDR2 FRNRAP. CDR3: CASGLVPAGGGYTF. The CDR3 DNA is TGTGCTAGTGGTTTGGTACCGGCAGGGGGTGGCTACACCTTC.

The CDR3 DNA is TGTGCCACCAGCAGAGGGGACAGGGCTTATTCGGGATACGAGCAGTACTTC. It encodes CATSRGDRAYSGYEQYF. The chain is built from TRBV15 and TRBJ2-5, with TRBD1 matching over 9 bases. The end of the DNA aligns better with TRBJ2-7, so the J call may be wrong. In germline, CDR1 is LNHNV, CDR2 YYDKDF (reference sequence). CDR3 length equals 17 residues.

CDR3 sequence reads: CASSLGWGLLGEQYF. CDR3 DNA: TGTGCCAGCAGCCTAGGGTGGGGCCTCTTGGGCGAGCAGTACTTC. V is TRBV9 and J is TRBJ2-5, with D perhaps matching TRBD1 (5 bases). The J call may be in error: the DNA end matches TRBJ2-7 better. CDR1 is SGDLS, CDR2 YYNGEE, per germline. This CDR3 spans 15 amino acids.

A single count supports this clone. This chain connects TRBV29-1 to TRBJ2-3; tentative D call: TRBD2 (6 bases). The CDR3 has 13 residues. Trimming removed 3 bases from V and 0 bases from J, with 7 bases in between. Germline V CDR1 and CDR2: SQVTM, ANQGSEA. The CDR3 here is CSVERESTDTQYF. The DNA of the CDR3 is TGCAGCGTTGAGCGGGAAAGCACAGATACGCAGTATTTT.

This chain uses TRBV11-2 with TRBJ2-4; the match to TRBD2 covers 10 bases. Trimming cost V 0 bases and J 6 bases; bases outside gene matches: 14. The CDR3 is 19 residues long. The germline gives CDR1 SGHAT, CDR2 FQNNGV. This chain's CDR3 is CASSLDSRTSGRYLNIQYF. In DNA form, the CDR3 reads TGTGCCAGCAGCTTAGATTCCCGGACTAGCGGACGCTACTTAAACATTCAGTACTTC.

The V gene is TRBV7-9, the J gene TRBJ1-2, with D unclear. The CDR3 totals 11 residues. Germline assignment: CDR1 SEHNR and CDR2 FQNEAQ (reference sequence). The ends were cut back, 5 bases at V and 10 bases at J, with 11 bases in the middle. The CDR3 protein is CASSAPHDYTF. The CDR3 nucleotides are TGTGCCAGCAGCGCACCACACGACTACACCTTC.

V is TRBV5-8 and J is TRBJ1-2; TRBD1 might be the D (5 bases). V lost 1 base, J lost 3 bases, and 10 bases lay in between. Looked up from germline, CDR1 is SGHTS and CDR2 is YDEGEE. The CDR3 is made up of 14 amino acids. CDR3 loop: CASSLRGRDYGYTF. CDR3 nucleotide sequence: TGTGCCAGCAGCTTGCGCGGCAGGGACTATGGCTACACCTTC.

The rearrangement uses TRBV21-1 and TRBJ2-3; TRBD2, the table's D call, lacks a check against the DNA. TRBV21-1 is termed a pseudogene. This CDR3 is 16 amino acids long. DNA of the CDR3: TGTGCCAGCAGCCAGGCACTTTGGACCGGGAGAGATACGCAGTATTTT. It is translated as CASSQALWTGRDTQYF.

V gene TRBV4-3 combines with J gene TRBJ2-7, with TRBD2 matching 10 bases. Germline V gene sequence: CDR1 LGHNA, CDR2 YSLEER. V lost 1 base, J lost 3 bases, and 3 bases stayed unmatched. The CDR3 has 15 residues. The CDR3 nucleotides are TGCGCCAGCAGCCAAGCTAGCGGGGGTATCTACGAGCAGTACTTC. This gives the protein CASSQASGGIYEQYF.

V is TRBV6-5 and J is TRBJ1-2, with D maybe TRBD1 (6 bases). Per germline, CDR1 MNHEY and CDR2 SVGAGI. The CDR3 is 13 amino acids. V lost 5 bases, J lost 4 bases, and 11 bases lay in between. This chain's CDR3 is CASSGQPIYGYTF. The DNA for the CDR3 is TGTGCCAGCAGTGGACAGCCCATCTATGGCTACACCTTC.